A selection of T cell receptor beta chains follows, all from one sample in a study of blood T cell repertoires in COVID-19. The method was immunoSEQ multiplex PCR; TCRdb's version includes in-frame clones alone and lacks a portion of them. This sample carries roughly 120,000 clones, approximately 85% of them seen once, and the ten largest clones take roughly 5%. The material sequenced was peripheral blood. Receptor source: a woman aged 60 to 75 with COVID-19, enrolled during active disease. Both conserved end residues are part of each CDR3. Fields, in order: V gene, J gene, D gene, clone size, CDR3 protein, CDR3 DNA. The D gene is left open where the match is weak. Clone sizes are given selectively: once, few, many, or a class where the clone is expanded.

v_gene: TRBV5-1
j_gene: TRBJ1-1
d_gene: .
abundance: .
CDR3aa: CASSLDGRRDTEAFF
CDR3nt: TGCGCCAGCAGCTTGGATGGCAGACGGGACACTGAAGCTTTCTTT

v_gene: TRBV7-9
j_gene: TRBJ1-2
d_gene: TRBD1
abundance: .
CDR3aa: CASSLAGGTGQIDGYTF
CDR3nt: TGTGCCAGCAGCTTAGCAGGCGGGACAGGGCAAATCGATGGCTACACCTTC

v_gene: TRBV4-1
j_gene: TRBJ2-3
d_gene: .
abundance: .
CDR3aa: CASSQVLEIDTQYF
CDR3nt: TGCGCCAGCAGCCAAGTGTTGGAGATCGATACGCAGTATTTT

v_gene: TRBV5-8
j_gene: TRBJ1-4
d_gene: .
abundance: .
CDR3aa: CASRMGRGSRQATNEKLFF
CDR3nt: TGTGCCAGCAGGATGGGTAGGGGGTCGAGACAAGCAACTAATGAAAAACTGTTTTTT

v_gene: TRBV4-1
j_gene: TRBJ1-1
d_gene: .
abundance: .
CDR3aa: CASSRGPGMNTEAFF
CDR3nt: TGCGCCAGCAGCCGAGGTCCGGGAATGAACACTGAAGCTTTCTTT

v_gene: TRBV7-2
j_gene: TRBJ2-1
d_gene: TRBD2
abundance: .
CDR3aa: CASSPRGAGGASYNEQFF
CDR3nt: TGTGCCAGCAGCCCCCGGGGAGCGGGGGGGGCCAGCTACAATGAGCAGTTCTTC

v_gene: TRBV5-1
j_gene: TRBJ2-7
d_gene: .
abundance: .
CDR3aa: CASSPTGPITYEQYF
CDR3nt: TGCGCCAGCAGCCCGACAGGCCCGATCACCTACGAGCAGTACTTC

v_gene: TRBV9
j_gene: TRBJ2-3
d_gene: .
abundance: few
CDR3aa: CASSVSPISAGDTQYF
CDR3nt: TGTGCCAGCAGCGTGTCCCCGATATCCGCGGGAGATACGCAGTATTTT

v_gene: TRBV3-1/TRBV3-2
j_gene: TRBJ1-2
d_gene: .
abundance: once
CDR3aa: CASSPLTGLGGYTF
CDR3nt: TGTGCCAGCAGCCCCCTTACAGGGTTGGGCGGCTACACCTTC

v_gene: TRBV5-1
j_gene: TRBJ1-1
d_gene: TRBD1
abundance: .
CDR3aa: CASSLGPGTANTEAFF
CDR3nt: TGCGCCAGCAGCTTGGGGCCTGGGACAGCGAACACTGAAGCTTTCTTT

v_gene: TRBV27
j_gene: TRBJ1-1
d_gene: TRBD1
abundance: .
CDR3aa: CASVQGVGTEAFF
CDR3nt: TGTGCCAGCGTACAGGGGGTGGGCACTGAAGCTTTCTTT

v_gene: TRBV7-8
j_gene: TRBJ1-1
d_gene: TRBD1
abundance: few
CDR3aa: CASSASLTGGLDTEAFF
CDR3nt: TGTGCCAGCAGCGCTTCTCTGACAGGGGGCCTCGACACTGAAGCTTTCTTT

v_gene: TRBV6-6
j_gene: TRBJ2-4
d_gene: TRBD2
abundance: .
CDR3aa: CASSRVLAGEKIAKNIQYF
CDR3nt: TGTGCCAGCAGTCGGGTGCTAGCGGGGGAGAAGATAGCCAAAAACATTCAGTACTTC

v_gene: TRBV11-2
j_gene: TRBJ2-1
d_gene: .
abundance: once
CDR3aa: CASSQGSPYNEQFF
CDR3nt: TGTGCCAGCAGCCAGGGGTCCCCCTACAATGAGCAGTTCTTC

v_gene: TRBV12-3/TRBV12-4
j_gene: TRBJ1-5
d_gene: .
abundance: .
CDR3aa: CASSFPRQPQHF
CDR3nt: TGTGCCAGCAGTTTTCCCAGACAGCCCCAGCATTTT

v_gene: TRBV5-8
j_gene: TRBJ1-1
d_gene: TRBD1
abundance: .
CDR3aa: CASSRDRDTEAFF
CDR3nt: TGTGCCAGCAGCCGGGACAGGGACACTGAAGCTTTCTTT

v_gene: TRBV7-3
j_gene: TRBJ1-1
d_gene: .
abundance: .
CDR3aa: CASSLNSYTEAFF
CDR3nt: TGTGCCAGCAGCTTAAATTCATACACTGAAGCTTTCTTT

v_gene: TRBV5-1
j_gene: TRBJ1-5
d_gene: TRBD1
abundance: .
CDR3aa: CASSPRTGGNQPQHF
CDR3nt: TGCGCCAGCAGCCCGAGGACAGGTGGGAATCAGCCCCAGCATTTT

v_gene: TRBV9
j_gene: TRBJ1-2
d_gene: .
abundance: .
CDR3aa: CASSVGGPGGFYGYTF
CDR3nt: TGTGCCAGCAGCGTAGGGGGCCCCGGTGGTTTCTATGGCTACACCTTC

v_gene: TRBV5-4
j_gene: TRBJ1-1
d_gene: TRBD1
abundance: .
CDR3aa: CASSLDRGSTEAFF
CDR3nt: TGTGCCAGCAGCTTGGACAGGGGGAGCACTGAAGCTTTCTTT

v_gene: TRBV4-3
j_gene: TRBJ1-2
d_gene: TRBD1
abundance: .
CDR3aa: CASSLSTTGDDYGYTF
CDR3nt: TGCGCCAGCAGCCTTTCTACCACAGGGGATGACTATGGCTACACCTTC

v_gene: TRBV7-9
j_gene: TRBJ1-6
d_gene: TRBD1
abundance: few
CDR3aa: CASSTGQDNSPLHF
CDR3nt: TGTGCCAGCAGCACGGGACAGGATAATTCACCCCTCCACTTT

v_gene: TRBV4-1
j_gene: TRBJ2-7
d_gene: TRBD1
abundance: once
CDR3aa: CASSQEGAGGYEQYF
CDR3nt: TGCGCCAGCAGCCAAGAAGGGGCAGGGGGCTACGAGCAGTACTTC

v_gene: TRBV7-8
j_gene: TRBJ1-2
d_gene: TRBD1
abundance: .
CDR3aa: CASSLSGTGTNYGYTF
CDR3nt: TGTGCCAGCAGCTTGTCCGGGACAGGAACTAACTATGGCTACACCTTC

v_gene: TRBV5-1
j_gene: TRBJ2-7
d_gene: .
abundance: few
CDR3aa: CASSLDGGVPYEQYF
CDR3nt: TGCGCCAGCAGCTTGGATGGCGGGGTCCCCTACGAGCAGTACTTC

v_gene: TRBV7-8
j_gene: TRBJ1-5
d_gene: .
abundance: .
CDR3aa: CASSLVGSGGNQPQHF
CDR3nt: TGTGCCAGCAGCTTAGTCGGTAGCGGGGGCAATCAGCCCCAGCATTTT

v_gene: TRBV7-2
j_gene: TRBJ2-5
d_gene: TRBD1
abundance: few
CDR3aa: CASSLDADRGKTQYF
CDR3nt: TGTGCCAGCAGCTTAGATGCCGACAGGGGGAAGACCCAGTACTTC

v_gene: TRBV7-3
j_gene: TRBJ1-2
d_gene: TRBD1
abundance: .
CDR3aa: CATKREGARYGYTF
CDR3nt: TGTGCCACGAAACGGGAGGGGGCGCGGTATGGCTACACCTTC

v_gene: TRBV7-9
j_gene: TRBJ1-2
d_gene: .
abundance: few
CDR3aa: CASSLVVGRFNYGYTF
CDR3nt: TGTGCCAGCAGCTTAGTTGTAGGGAGGTTTAACTATGGCTACACCTTC

v_gene: TRBV5-8
j_gene: TRBJ2-3
d_gene: .
abundance: .
CDR3aa: CASSVGTSGADTQYF
CDR3nt: TGTGCCAGCAGCGTCGGGACATCCGGCGCAGATACGCAGTATTTT

v_gene: TRBV9
j_gene: TRBJ2-1
d_gene: TRBD2
abundance: .
CDR3aa: CASSVGGLAVNEQFF
CDR3nt: TGTGCCAGCAGCGTAGGCGGACTAGCGGTCAATGAGCAGTTCTTC

v_gene: TRBV3-1/TRBV3-2
j_gene: TRBJ1-3
d_gene: TRBD1
abundance: .
CDR3aa: CASSARQGLGNTIYF
CDR3nt: TGTGCCAGCAGCGCCCGACAGGGATTAGGAAACACCATATATTTT

v_gene: TRBV4-1
j_gene: TRBJ2-5
d_gene: .
abundance: .
CDR3aa: CASSQLPSGDQYF
CDR3nt: TGCGCCAGCAGCCAGCTCCCATCAGGGGACCAGTACTTC

v_gene: TRBV7-3
j_gene: TRBJ1-6
d_gene: TRBD1
abundance: .
CDR3aa: CASSARQGADSPLHF
CDR3nt: TGTGCCAGCAGCGCAAGACAGGGGGCGGATTCACCCCTCCACTTT

v_gene: TRBV9
j_gene: TRBJ2-5
d_gene: TRBD2
abundance: .
CDR3aa: CASSVVTSGVETQYF
CDR3nt: TGTGCCAGCAGCGTAGTGACTAGCGGGGTAGAGACCCAGTACTTC

v_gene: TRBV18
j_gene: TRBJ2-7
d_gene: .
abundance: .
CDR3aa: CASSPGAGHDEQYF
CDR3nt: TGTGCCAGCTCACCGGGGGCAGGGCACGACGAGCAGTACTTC

v_gene: TRBV4-3
j_gene: TRBJ1-1
d_gene: TRBD1
abundance: .
CDR3aa: CASSHPDRGNTEAFF
CDR3nt: TGCGCCAGCAGCCACCCCGACAGGGGGAACACTGAAGCTTTCTTT

v_gene: TRBV19
j_gene: TRBJ2-4
d_gene: .
abundance: .
CDR3aa: CASSARPPQWAKNIQYF
CDR3nt: TGTGCCAGTAGTGCCCGCCCCCCTCAGTGGGCCAAAAACATTCAGTACTTC

v_gene: TRBV7-9
j_gene: TRBJ1-2
d_gene: .
abundance: .
CDR3aa: CASSLRDTLQSANYGYTF
CDR3nt: TGTGCCAGCAGCTTACGGGATACTCTCCAGAGCGCTAACTATGGCTACACCTTC

v_gene: TRBV27
j_gene: TRBJ1-6
d_gene: TRBD1
abundance: .
CDR3aa: CASTYRGPSSPLHF
CDR3nt: TGTGCCAGCACCTACAGGGGCCCAAGTTCACCCCTCCACTTT

v_gene: TRBV5-8
j_gene: TRBJ2-5
d_gene: TRBD2
abundance: few
CDR3aa: CASSLVTGGETQYF
CDR3nt: TGTGCCAGCAGCTTGGTTACGGGGGGGGAGACCCAGTACTTC

v_gene: TRBV5-1
j_gene: TRBJ1-2
d_gene: .
abundance: .
CDR3aa: CASSLGRSGYTF
CDR3nt: TGCGCCAGCAGCTTGGGCAGAAGTGGCTACACCTTC

v_gene: TRBV29-1
j_gene: TRBJ2-5
d_gene: TRBD2
abundance: .
CDR3aa: CSVGGGPQETQYF
CDR3nt: TGCAGCGTGGGCGGGGGGCCTCAAGAGACCCAGTACTTC

v_gene: TRBV9
j_gene: TRBJ2-1
d_gene: .
abundance: .
CDR3aa: CASSVDGGSSYNEQFF
CDR3nt: TGTGCCAGCAGCGTAGATGGCGGAAGCTCCTACAATGAGCAGTTCTTC

v_gene: TRBV19
j_gene: TRBJ2-5
d_gene: TRBD2
abundance: .
CDR3aa: CASRLAGDQETQYF
CDR3nt: TGTGCCAGCCGACTAGCGGGGGACCAAGAGACCCAGTACTTC

v_gene: TRBV4-2
j_gene: TRBJ1-6
d_gene: .
abundance: .
CDR3aa: CASSQDRKAGRQVRNSPLHF
CDR3nt: TGTGCCAGCAGCCAAGATCGAAAGGCCGGGCGACAGGTTCGTAATTCACCCCTCCACTTT